The sequence of this T cell receptor beta chain was determined in a study of cytomegalovirus exposure and HLA in healthy donors. Study-wide findings and caveats: A further, later analysis showed that HLA-associated TCR beta chains (compared with equally common others) were more clonally expanded. There were about 160 TCR beta chains listed as cytomegalovirus-associated.

Turning to this clone: Its antigen is currently unknown.

Amplification used 60 Vbeta primers and 13 Jbeta primers. Using immunoSEQ multiplex PCR, the repertoire was profiled, and TCRdb retains in-frame clones only, with some absent. Of roughly 120,000 clones in the sample, around two thirds were seen once. The receptor's source is a woman aged 40 to 55 in good health and CMV-seropositive. The material sequenced was PBMCs.

The CDR3 bases are TGTGCCAGCAGCCGGACAAGCCTTAACTATGGCTACACCTTC. It translates to CASSRTSLNYGYTF. V is TRBV7-9 and J is TRBJ1-2, with D maybe TRBD1 (5 bases). CDR1 SEHNR and CDR2 FQNEAQ come from the germline V gene (reference sequence). The CDR3 is 14 residues long. V lost 5 bases, J lost 1 base, and 11 bases lay in between. The variable domain in full, with the rest retrieved from reference TRBV7-9 and TRBJ1-2, is DTGVSQNPRHKITKRGQNVTFRCDPISEHNRLYWYRQTLGQGPEFLTYFQNEAQLEKSRLLSDRFSAERPKGSFSTLEIQRTEQGDSAMYLCASSRTSLNYGYTFGSGTRLTVV.